This is a list of T cell receptor beta chains from one sample in a study of early T cells in non-severe SARS-CoV-2 infection. A single record per CDR3 protein comes from TCRdb applying MiXCR to the 5' RACE reads. The table records tens of thousands of distinct CDR3 sequences, 9.5% to 15% of them present only once. Sequenced: whole blood. These TCRs come from an adult who was a healthcare worker with PCR-confirmed SARS-CoV-2 infection or an uninfected control (not recorded which). The CDR3 runs from the conserved cysteine through the conserved F or W. D genes are given only for firm matches. Expanded clones are given a class, and other clones once, few, many or no size at all.

j_call | clone_size | d_call | v_call | cdr3_nt | cdr3_aa
TRBJ1-2 | NA | NA | TRBV13 | TGTGCCAGCAGCTTCCCAGGAGGCGATGGCTACACCTTC | CASSFPGGDGYTF
TRBJ2-1 | NA | TRBD1 | TRBV29-1 | TGCAGCGTTGGACAGGGGGACTTGAATGAGCAGTTCTTC | CSVGQGDLNEQFF
TRBJ2-7 | many | TRBD1 | TRBV14 | TGTGCCAGCAGCCAAGTCGGGACAGACTCCTACGAGCAGTACTTC | CASSQVGTDSYEQYF
TRBJ2-3 | many | NA | TRBV5-6 | TGTGCCAGCATCTCCCAGGGTAGTACAGATACGCAGTATTTT | CASISQGSTDTQYF
TRBJ2-3 | many | TRBD2 | TRBV6-5 | TGTGCCAGCAGGGTCAGCGGGGGGGCGGCAGATACGCAGTATTTT | CASRVSGGAADTQYF
TRBJ1-2 | NA | NA | TRBV7-9 | TGTGCCAGCAGCGCACAAGACGGCTACACCTTC | CASSAQDGYTF
TRBJ2-7 | many | NA | TRBV6-1 | TGTGCCAGCAGGGGCGACATAAGGGACTACGAGCAGTACTTC | CASRGDIRDYEQYF
TRBJ2-3 | many | NA | TRBV5-1 | TGCGCCAGCAGCTTGGCACAGGCCACAGATACGCAGTATTTT | CASSLAQATDTQYF
TRBJ2-1 | few | TRBD2 | TRBV29-1 | TGCAGCGTTGAAGGGACTAGCTTCGATAATGAGCAGTTCTTC | CSVEGTSFDNEQFF
TRBJ2-1 | NA | NA | TRBV25-1 | TGTGCCAGCAGTGAAGGCGCCCCAGACGATGAGCAGTTCTTC | CASSEGAPDDEQFF
TRBJ2-5 | few | TRBD1 | TRBV7-9 | TGTGCCAGCAGCAAATTGGGACAGAACCAAGAGACCCAGTACTTC | CASSKLGQNQETQYF
TRBJ2-5 | NA | NA | TRBV29-1 | TGCAGCGTTGAGTCGAGCGCGGAGACCCAGTACTTC | CSVESSAETQYF
TRBJ1-1 | few | NA | TRBV5-1 | TGCGCCAGCAGCTTGGCGAGAGGGATGAACACTGAAGCTTTCTTT | CASSLARGMNTEAFF
TRBJ1-1 | few | NA | TRBV5-1 | TGCGCCAGCAGCTTGTATAGAGGAAACACTGAAGCTTTCTTT | CASSLYRGNTEAFF
TRBJ2-7 | few | NA | TRBV19 | TGTGCCAGTACCAAGGGCTACGAGCAGTACTTC | CASTKGYEQYF
TRBJ1-2 | many | NA | TRBV20-1 | TGCAGTGCTGGGCCCGTAGCAGGGGTTTACTATGGCTACACCTTC | CSAGPVAGVYYGYTF
TRBJ1-4 | few | NA | TRBV7-9 | TGTGCCAGCCGTCCCCCCCGGGGGGAAAAACTGTTTTTT | CASRPPRGEKLFF
TRBJ1-6 | few | TRBD1 | TRBV7-9 | TGTGCCAGCAGCACGGGACAGGGGTCACCCCTCCACTTT | CASSTGQGSPLHF
TRBJ1-5 | many | NA | TRBV7-8 | TGTGCCAGCAGCTTAGAGGGGCAGCCCCAGCATTTT | CASSLEGQPQHF
TRBJ1-1 | few | NA | TRBV5-1 | TGCGCCAGCAGCCTCGTAGGAGGTAACACTGAAGCTTTCTTT | CASSLVGGNTEAFF
TRBJ2-3 | NA | NA | TRBV7-9 | TGTGCCAGCAGCTTAGGGGCTAGAGCAGATACGCAGTATTTT | CASSLGARADTQYF
TRBJ2-1 | NA | TRBD1 | TRBV12-3/TRBV12-4 | TGTGCCAGCAGTTTAGCGGGGACAGGGGCCCTCAATGAGCAGTTCTTC | CASSLAGTGALNEQFF
TRBJ2-6 | few | NA | TRBV6-2/TRBV6-3 | TGTGCCAGCAGTCGACAGCTCTCTGGGGCCAACGTCCTGACTTTC | CASSRQLSGANVLTF
TRBJ2-1 | few | TRBD1 | TRBV29-1 | TGCGGGATAGGACAGGGAGGCGATGAGCAGTTCTTC | CGIGQGGDEQFF
TRBJ1-2 | many | NA | TRBV12-3/TRBV12-4 | TGTGCCAGCAGTTTAGCAAAAGGCGGCTACACCTTC | CASSLAKGGYTF
TRBJ2-7 | many | NA | TRBV6-6 | TGTGCCAGCAGCTGGGCTTTCGACGAGCAGTACTTC | CASSWAFDEQYF
TRBJ1-1 | many | NA | TRBV9 | TGTGCCAGCAGCGTAGATGGGGGGCTGGCTGAAGCTTTCTTT | CASSVDGGLAEAFF
TRBJ2-1 | NA | NA | TRBV7-2 | TGTGCCAGCAGCTCAAGCCCCCAGAGCTCCTACAATGAGCAGTTCTTC | CASSSSPQSSYNEQFF
TRBJ1-1 | many | TRBD1 | TRBV15 | TGTGCCACCAGCAGACAGACAGGGACCTCCCTCACTGAAGCTTTCTTT | CATSRQTGTSLTEAFF
TRBJ1-2 | NA | NA | TRBV12-3/TRBV12-4 | TGTGCCAGCAGTCCTAGTTGGTACGGCTACACCTTC | CASSPSWYGYTF
TRBJ2-4 | NA | NA | TRBV7-9 | TGTGCCAGCAGCTTTACCCATGGGTCGCCTGCATTAAACATTCAGTACTTC | CASSFTHGSPALNIQYF
TRBJ2-6 | NA | NA | TRBV7-8 | TGTGCCAGCACCAAGAGGTCTGGGGCCAACGTCCTGACTTTC | CASTKRSGANVLTF
TRBJ2-3 | many | NA | TRBV29-1 | TGCAGCGTTGAATTCACAGATACGCAGTATTTT | CSVEFTDTQYF
TRBJ1-1 | many | TRBD1 | TRBV5-4 | TGTGCCAGCAGCTCGGCCGACAGGGCCCAAACTGAAGCTTTCTTT | CASSSADRAQTEAFF
TRBJ2-5 | many | TRBD1 | TRBV15 | TGTGCCACCAGCAGAGCCAGGGGGGAGACCCAGTACTTC | CATSRARGETQYF
TRBJ2-1 | NA | NA | TRBV20-1 | TGCAGTGCCACCCCCGCTTGGGAGCAGTTCTTC | CSATPAWEQFF
TRBJ1-5 | many | TRBD1 | TRBV4-1 | TGCGCCAGCAGCCAAAATCTCGGGACAGGGGGCCCCATGTTCAATCAGCCCCAGCATTTT | CASSQNLGTGGPMFNQPQHF
TRBJ1-1 | NA | TRBD1 | TRBV9 | TGTGCCAGCGGCGTCGGGACAGGGACGAACACTGAAGCTTTCTTT | CASGVGTGTNTEAFF
TRBJ1-4 | many | TRBD1 | TRBV2 | TGTGCCAGCAGTGACCGGGACAGGGGGCCGGAAGAAAAACTGTTTTTT | CASSDRDRGPEEKLFF
TRBJ1-2 | NA | TRBD1 | TRBV27 | TGTGCCAGCAGTTCCGGACAGGGGGCTCTTGACTATGGCTACACCTTC | CASSSGQGALDYGYTF
TRBJ2-7 | NA | TRBD1 | TRBV9 | TGTGCCAGCAGCGGACAGGGGCTCGAGCAGTACTTC | CASSGQGLEQYF
TRBJ2-3 | few | TRBD1 | TRBV2 | TGTGCCAGCATTCGGACAGGGGGCATCGGAGATACGCAGTATTTT | CASIRTGGIGDTQYF
TRBJ1-5 | NA | NA | TRBV7-2 | TGTGCCAGCACCTACAGGGTGGATCAGCCCCAGCATTTT | CASTYRVDQPQHF
TRBJ1-2 | many | NA | TRBV28 | TGTGCCAGCAGCGAGTTCGCCTTTAACAGGGCCACTTTCTATGGCTACACCTTC | CASSEFAFNRATFYGYTF
TRBJ2-3 | few | TRBD2 | TRBV5-4 | TGTGCCAGCAGCTTGACTGAGCGGGGCCCCACAGATACGCAGTATTTT | CASSLTERGPTDTQYF
TRBJ2-5 | many | NA | TRBV29-1 | TGCAGCCTGTCGTGTGTAGTCACGGCCCAGACCCAGTACTTC | CSLSCVVTAQTQYF
TRBJ2-2 | few | NA | TRBV7-3 | TGTGCCAGCACCAAAGACAGGATAGGCAGGGAGCTGTTTTTT | CASTKDRIGRELFF
TRBJ2-3 | NA | TRBD2 | TRBV12-3/TRBV12-4 | TGTGCCAGCAGTTTACCTGGACTAGAAGTCCCAGATACGCAGTATTTT | CASSLPGLEVPDTQYF
TRBJ2-1 | few | NA | TRBV12-3/TRBV12-4 | TGTGCCAGCAGTTTGGTTGCACAAACCAATGAGCAGTTCTTC | CASSLVAQTNEQFF
TRBJ2-5 | NA | TRBD2 | TRBV7-2 | TGTGCCAGCAGCTTAAATGCGGGAGGAGGAGGGGAGACCCAGTACTTC | CASSLNAGGGGETQYF
TRBJ1-1 | few | TRBD1 | TRBV7-2 | TGTGCCAGCAGCTTAGGGCTCCGGGACAGAAAACAAGCTTTCTTT | CASSLGLRDRKQAFF
TRBJ2-7 | few | TRBD1 | TRBV28 | TGTGCCAGCAGCACCGGGACAGGTAACGAGCAGTACTTC | CASSTGTGNEQYF
TRBJ2-7 | NA | NA | TRBV10-3 | TGTGCCATCAGTAATAGTTACGAGCAGTACTTC | CAISNSYEQYF
TRBJ2-5 | many | TRBD2 | TRBV6-6 | TGTGCCAGCAGTCCCCAGGGACTAGCGGGGAAAGAGACCCAGTACTTC | CASSPQGLAGKETQYF
TRBJ2-4 | many | NA | TRBV5-1 | TGCGCCAGCAGCTTGAGTTCCCCCGATGACATTCAGTACTTC | CASSLSSPDDIQYF
TRBJ2-7 | NA | NA | TRBV2 | TGTGCCAGCGGGGGGCAAACGTACGAGCAGTACTTC | CASGGQTYEQYF